This T cell receptor (beta chain) was sequenced for a study of blood T cell repertoires in COVID-19. Study context: From T cells, B-cell-depleted T cells, or PBMCs came the material, which was cDNA or gDNA.

Assay: immunoSEQ multiplex PCR; the TCRdb copy retains only in-frame clones and omits some. The sample includes roughly 200,000 clones, more than 70% of them seen just once. CDR3 length: 13 amino acids. Germline CDR1 is MNHEY and CDR2 is SVGAGI. J was trimmed by 2 bases and V by 7 bases; bases with no gene match: 1. Clinical history as reported by participants underpinned cohort assignment. The chain joins TRBV6-5 to TRBJ1-5, with 8 positions matching TRBD1. The sequence came from a man between 40 and 49 years old who had recovered from COVID-19. Sequences were obtained from PBMCs or T cells enriched from blood (not recorded which). The CDR3 bases are TGTGCCAGCACACAGGGGGGCAATCAGCCCCAGCATTTT. As protein: CASTQGGNQPQHF.